This passage covers 11 T cell receptor beta chains from one sample sequenced in a study of T cell repertoires in cytomegalovirus infection. The antigens these receptors bind are not known. TCRdb reanalysed the reads using MiXCR and keeps one entry per CDR3 protein. This table has about 470,000 distinct CDR3 sequences, roughly 42% appearing once. The sequencing here drew on cultured PBMCs, taken from culture after CMV antigen stimulation. These receptors were obtained from a human donor in good health (CMV status not recorded). Some clones in this sample may be carry-over from other donors' samples.

A single count supports this clonotype. The J gene is TRBJ2-5, the V gene TRBV7-2; 7 positions match TRBD2. J lost 5 bases, V lost 1 base, and 4 bases had no gene match. Germline CDR1 and CDR2: SGHTA and FQGNSA. The CDR3 covers 14 residues. The CDR3: CASSLGGGFETQYF. The DNA of the CDR3 is TGTGCCAGCAGCTTAGGGGGGGGTTTTGAGACCCAGTACTTC.

The chain couples TRBV7-9 to TRBJ2-5, with 8 bases lining up with TRBD1. V gave up 5 bases and J gave up 1 base; unmatched junction bases: 3. The V gene's germline CDR1 is SEHNR and CDR2 FQNEAQ (reference sequence). The CDR3 is 14 residues long. The CDR3 bases are TGTGCCAGCAGCCTACAGGGGGTCCAAGAGACCCAGTACTTC. It is translated as CASSLQGVQETQYF.

The chain couples TRBV20-1 to TRBJ1-4; D is unclear. The CDR3 totals 14 residues. Trimming pared 4 bases from V and 7 bases from J, leaving 16 bases between. Germline loops: CDR1 DFQATT, CDR2 SNEGSKA (reference sequence). The CDR3 DNA reads TGCAGTGCTAACTCAGCGAGTTGGAGTGAAAAACTGTTTTTT. Translating it yields CSANSASWSEKLFF.

This clonotype was recorded once. V gene TRBV19 combines with J gene TRBJ1-5; TRBD1 might be the D (5 bases). V was trimmed by 5 bases and J by 7 bases, leaving 18 bases between them. Germline lookup yields CDR1 LNHDA and CDR2 SQIVND (reference sequence). The CDR3 runs to 15 residues. For the CDR3, the DNA is TGTGCCAGTAGTCGAATTGGGGGAAGAGGGCAGCCCCAGCATTTT. Amino acids: CASSRIGGRGQPQHF.

The genes are TRBV19 and TRBJ1-2, with TRBD1 as a possible D gene (6 bases). CDR3 size: 14 residues. Trimming cost V 6 bases and J 7 bases, with 18 bases left between them. The germline CDR1 and CDR2 sequences are LNHDA and SQIVND (reference sequence). DNA for the CDR3: TGTGCCAGTAGCCTCAGGGGTCCGAGGGTTGGCTACACCTTC. The encoded protein is CASSLRGPRVGYTF.

This clonotype was picked up a small number of times. V gene TRBV19 combines with J gene TRBJ2-1; 9 nucleotides align to TRBD2. CDR1 LNHDA and CDR2 SQIVND come from the germline V gene (reference sequence). The CDR3 is 15 residues long. J gave up 7 bases and V 7 bases, and 11 bases lay outside the gene matches. CDR3: CASTTSGGRGNEQFF. The CDR3 DNA reads as TGTGCCAGTACCACGAGCGGGGGGCGAGGGAATGAGCAGTTCTTC.

The CDR3 nucleotides read TGCGCCAGCAGCCAAGTGGCGGGGGGTTTCACAGATACGCAGTATTTT. This encodes CASSQVAGGFTDTQYF. The chain links TRBV4-3 to TRBJ2-3; 8 nucleotides align to TRBD2. V shed 1 base and J 2 bases; nucleotides not matched to a gene: 5. CDR1 LGHNA and CDR2 YSLEER come from the germline V gene. The CDR3 spans 16 residues.

This chain joins TRBV2 and TRBJ2-7; D gene unclear. Trimming took off 4 bases at V and 0 bases at J, with 10 bases between the two ends. Germline V lookup: CDR1 SNHLY, CDR2 FYNNEI. The CDR3 extends over 14 amino acids. Here the CDR3 reads CASSVAASSYEQYF. The CDR3 nucleotides read TGTGCCAGCAGTGTGGCGGCCAGCTCCTACGAGCAGTACTTC.

In DNA form, the CDR3 reads TGTGCCAGTAGTTCCCAGGGGGCCCACTACGAGCAGTACTTC. Its protein product is CASSSQGAHYEQYF. The V call is TRBV19, the J call TRBJ2-7; 8 bases agree with TRBD1. This CDR3 contains 14 residues. The germline CDR1 and CDR2 sequences are LNHDA and SQIVND (reference sequence). After removal of 5 bases from V and 3 bases from J, the junction contained 6 bases not matched to a gene.

V gene TRBV15 combines with J gene TRBJ2-1, with D hard to call. Germline values: CDR1 LNHNV, CDR2 YYDKDF (reference sequence). The CDR3 sequence is 12 residues long. Trimming took off 8 bases at V and 8 bases at J, with 13 bases between the two ends. CDR3 nucleotide sequence: TGTGCCACCGGACGCCTTATTGATGAGCAGTTCTTC. Its protein is CATGRLIDEQFF.

In its sample, this clonotype was seen a few times. The chain is built from TRBV7-2 and TRBJ2-3; the D gene could be TRBD1 or TRBD2 (5 bases each). Per germline, CDR1 SGHTA and CDR2 FQGNSA. Deletions cut 7 bases from V and 1 base from J, with 12 bases between. CDR3 length equals 14 residues. CDR3 bases: TGTGCCAGCAAAGCAGTGGGGGGCACAGATACGCAGTATTTT. Translating gives CASKAVGGTDTQYF.